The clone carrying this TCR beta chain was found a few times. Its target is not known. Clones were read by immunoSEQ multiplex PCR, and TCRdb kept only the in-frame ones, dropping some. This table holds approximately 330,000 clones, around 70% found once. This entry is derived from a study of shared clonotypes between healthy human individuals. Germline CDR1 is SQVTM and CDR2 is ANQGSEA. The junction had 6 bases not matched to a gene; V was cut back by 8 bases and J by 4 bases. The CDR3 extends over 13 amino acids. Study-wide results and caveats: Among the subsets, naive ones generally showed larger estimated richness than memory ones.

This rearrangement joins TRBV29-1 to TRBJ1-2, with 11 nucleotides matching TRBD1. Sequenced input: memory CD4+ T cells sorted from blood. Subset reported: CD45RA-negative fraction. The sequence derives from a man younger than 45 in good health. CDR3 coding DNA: TGCAGCATCGGGACAGGGGGTGTCTATGGCTACACCTTC. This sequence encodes CSIGTGGVYGYTF.